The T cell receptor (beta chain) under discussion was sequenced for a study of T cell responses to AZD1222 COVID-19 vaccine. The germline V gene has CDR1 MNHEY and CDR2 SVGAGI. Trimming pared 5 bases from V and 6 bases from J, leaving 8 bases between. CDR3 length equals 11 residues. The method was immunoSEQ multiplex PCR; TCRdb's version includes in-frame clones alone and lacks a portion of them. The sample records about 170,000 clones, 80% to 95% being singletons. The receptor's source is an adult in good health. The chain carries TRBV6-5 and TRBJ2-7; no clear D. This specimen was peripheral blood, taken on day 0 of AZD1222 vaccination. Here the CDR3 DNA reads TGTGCCAGCAGTATCCGGCTCGAGCAGTACTTC. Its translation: CASSIRLEQYF.